The clone carrying this T cell receptor beta chain came up many times. The data belong to a study of early T cells in non-severe SARS-CoV-2 infection. TCRdb passed the 5' RACE reads through MiXCR, listing each CDR3 protein once. The sample contains under 35,000 distinct CDR3 sequences, about 4.6% of which appear only once. V lost 5 bases to trimming and J lost 2 bases, with 11 bases between them. The CDR3 is 14 residues long. From germline, CDR1 is MDHEN and CDR2 SYDVKM. This TCR derives from an adult who was a healthcare worker with PCR-confirmed SARS-CoV-2 infection or an uninfected control (not recorded which). Sequencing input: whole blood. The chain is built from TRBV28 and TRBJ2-3; D gene ambiguous. The CDR3 reads CASSLPDPTDTQYF. Written as DNA, the CDR3 is TGTGCCAGCAGTCTTCCCGATCCCACAGATACGCAGTATTTT. Full variable domain (missing parts from reference TRBV28 and TRBJ2-3): DVKVTQSSRYLVKRTGEKVFLECVQDMDHENMFWYRQDPGLGLRLIYFSYDVKMKEKGDIPEGYSVSREKKERFSLILESASTNQTSMYLCASSLPDPTDTQYFGPGTRLTVL.